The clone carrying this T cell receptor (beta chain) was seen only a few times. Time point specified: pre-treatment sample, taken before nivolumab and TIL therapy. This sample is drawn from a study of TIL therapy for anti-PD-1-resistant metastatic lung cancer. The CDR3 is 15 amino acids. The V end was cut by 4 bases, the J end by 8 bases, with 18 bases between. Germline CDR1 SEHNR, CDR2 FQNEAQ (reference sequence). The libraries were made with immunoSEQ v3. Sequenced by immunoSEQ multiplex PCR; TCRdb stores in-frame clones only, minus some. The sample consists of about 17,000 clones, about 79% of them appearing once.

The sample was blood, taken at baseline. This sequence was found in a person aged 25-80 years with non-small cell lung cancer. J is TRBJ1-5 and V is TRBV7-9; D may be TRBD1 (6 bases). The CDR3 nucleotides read TGTGCCAGCAGCTCCTCCAGGGGCCCGGATAAGCCCCAGCATTTT. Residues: CASSSSRGPDKPQHF.